These 18 T cell receptor beta chains share one sample of origin, sequenced in a study of T cell responses to AZD1222 COVID-19 vaccine. Only in-frame clones appear in the TCRdb table, and some are missing; sequencing was by immunoSEQ multiplex PCR. Of around 140,000 clones in the sample, 85% to 95% were seen once. This sample comprised peripheral blood, obtained on day 0 of AZD1222 vaccination. The receptors come from an adult in good health.

The CDR3: CASSLGQLLNYGYTF. CDR3 DNA: TGTGCCAGCAGCTTAGGACAGCTGCTGAACTATGGCTACACCTTC. The chain uses TRBV7-9 and TRBJ1-2, with D possibly matching TRBD1 (5 bases). V dropped 1 base and J dropped 2 bases, with 11 bases sitting between them. Germline V CDR1 and CDR2: SEHNR, FQNEAQ (reference sequence). This CDR3 is 15 amino acids long.

The chain is built from TRBV28 and TRBJ1-1; possible D gene TRBD1, 5 bases. CDR1 MDHEN and CDR2 SYDVKM come from the germline V gene. Trimming took off 0 bases at V and 8 bases at J, with 7 bases between the two ends. This CDR3 region has 12 residues. The CDR3 nucleotides read TGTGCCAGCAGTTTATGGGGGGACGAAGCTTTCTTT. It encodes CASSLWGDEAFF.

The chain joins TRBV6-4 to TRBJ2-5; no clear D gene. V dropped 11 bases and J dropped 2 bases, with 15 bases sitting between them. CDR1 is MRHNA and CDR2 is SNTAGT in the germline V gene. The CDR3 length is 13 residues. The CDR3 DNA is TGTGCCCCTTATGGCGCAGAACAAGAGACCCAGTACTTC. Translated: CAPYGAEQETQYF.

This sequence joins TRBV3-1 (or the pseudogene TRBV3-2) and TRBJ1-1; 10 bases line up with TRBD1. Germline values: CDR1 LGHDT, CDR2 YNNKEL (reference sequence). V lost 0 bases and J lost 7; bases outside the gene matches: 11. The CDR3 loop spans 17 amino acids. The CDR3 sequence: CASSQELRTGGRGEAFF. In nucleotides, the CDR3 is TGTGCCAGCAGCCAAGAACTCAGGACAGGGGGTAGAGGTGAAGCTTTCTTT.

The rearrangement joins TRBV6-1 to TRBJ2-1; 7 bases match TRBD2. Trimming took 3 bases from V and 4 from J; bases not matched to a gene: 6. Germline V lookup: CDR1 MNHNS, CDR2 SASEGT. This CDR3 has 15 residues. The CDR3 spells CASSDASGAYNEQFF. The CDR3 bases are TGTGCCAGCAGTGACGCGAGCGGGGCTTACAATGAGCAGTTCTTC.

This chain links TRBV6-5 with TRBJ2-1; 8 bases align to TRBD1. Germline V gene sequence: CDR1 MNHEY, CDR2 SVGAGI. J lost 9 bases, V lost 6 bases, and 7 bases had no gene match. The CDR3 spans 13 residues. CDR3: CASSPGTGLEQFF. The DNA for the CDR3 is TGTGCCAGCAGCCCCGGGACAGGCCTTGAGCAGTTCTTC.

CDR3 in amino acids: CASTSGGHKNGYTF. DNA of the CDR3: TGTGCCAGCACCTCCGGCGGACATAAGAATGGCTACACCTTC. The chain couples TRBV3-1 (or the pseudogene TRBV3-2) to TRBJ1-2; D might be TRBD1 (5 bases). Germline loops: CDR1 LGHDT, CDR2 YNNKEL (reference sequence). V lost 7 bases and J 6 bases, leaving 18 bases between the germline ends. The CDR3 consists of 14 residues.

The chain employs TRBV6-6 and TRBJ1-1; D not resolved. V was shortened by 5 bases and J by 5 bases, with 9 bases between the two germline ends. Germline-derived CDR1 and CDR2 are MNHNY and SVGAGI (reference sequence). The CDR3 length is 12 residues. The CDR3 spells CASSPRETEAFF. In nucleotides, the CDR3 is TGTGCCAGCAGTCCCCGGGAGACTGAAGCTTTCTTT.

This chain uses TRBV18 with TRBJ2-1, with 8 bases lining up with TRBD1. CDR1 and CDR2 (germline): KGHSH, LQKENI. The CDR3 length is 15 residues. Trimming removed 3 bases from V and 4 bases from J; junction bases left unmatched: 5. Here the CDR3 DNA reads TGTGCCAGCTCACCGGGACAGGTTCGATACAATGAGCAGTTCTTC. Its protein is CASSPGQVRYNEQFF. Filled out from reference TRBV18 and TRBJ2-1, the complete variable domain reads NAGVMQNPRHLVRRRGQEARLRCSPMKGHSHVYWYRQLPEEGLKFMVYLQKENIIDESGMPKERFSAEFPKEGPSILRIQQVVRGDSAAYFCASSPGQVRYNEQFFGPGTRLTVL.

The V gene is TRBV5-1, the J gene TRBJ1-2; a weak D match, TRBD1 (6 bases). The CDR3 totals 18 residues. The germline CDR1 and CDR2 sequences are SGHRS and YFSETQ. Between the trimmed V and J ends, which lost 4 bases and 0 bases, there was a span of 22 bases. The CDR3 sequence is CASSPALRGEWTNYGYTF. In nucleotides, the CDR3 is TGCGCCAGCAGCCCGGCTTTGAGGGGGGAGTGGACTAACTATGGCTACACCTTC.

The V call is TRBV9, the J call TRBJ1-2; D is unclear. Germline-derived CDR1 and CDR2 are SGDLS and YYNGEE. Deletions cut 7 bases from V and 7 bases from J, with 14 bases between. This CDR3 is built from 12 residues. The CDR3 DNA reads as TGTGCCAGCGCAACGACCTCCTCTGGCTACACCTTC. Protein product: CASATTSSGYTF.

The rearrangement uses TRBV7-2 and TRBJ2-1; D ambiguous. There are 14 residues in the CDR3. Germline CDR1 is SGHTA and CDR2 is FQGNSA. Trimming removed 6 bases from V and 2 bases from J, with 11 bases in between. CDR3 amino acids: CASSLTTTYNEQFF. In DNA, the CDR3 is TGTGCCAGCAGTCTCACTACTACCTACAATGAGCAGTTCTTC.

The V call is TRBV29-1, the J call TRBJ2-5; 10 bases are shared with TRBD2. V trimming: 2 bases; J trimming: 4 bases; junction bases outside the gene matches: 7. The CDR3 runs 15 residues. From germline, CDR1 is SQVTM and CDR2 ANQGSEA. The CDR3 here is CSVEPLAGVRETQYF. Here the CDR3 DNA reads TGCAGCGTTGAACCGCTAGCGGGGGTTCGAGAGACCCAGTACTTC.

The CDR3: CASSIGGNELYEQYF. In DNA, the CDR3 is TGTGCCAGTAGTATTGGAGGGAACGAGTTATACGAGCAGTACTTC. V is TRBV19 and J is TRBJ2-7, with a possible D match to TRBD2 (6 bases). CDR3 length: 15 residues. From germline, CDR1 is LNHDA and CDR2 SQIVND (reference sequence). Trimming stripped 3 bases from V and 4 bases from J, with 16 bases between.

This chain uses TRBV3-1 (or the pseudogene TRBV3-2) with TRBJ1-4, with 7 bases lining up with TRBD1. This CDR3 is built from 15 residues. Germline lookup yields CDR1 LGHDT and CDR2 YNNKEL (reference sequence). The trim removed 4 bases at V and 4 bases at J, leaving 6 bases unmatched. DNA of the CDR3: TGTGCCAGCAGCCGAAACAGGGGACTTAATGAAAAACTGTTTTTT. It yields the protein CASSRNRGLNEKLFF.

The table lists this clone with a few counts. The chain carries TRBV30 and TRBJ2-7; D possibly uses TRBD1 or TRBD2 (5 bases each). V shed 8 bases and J shed 6 bases, with 20 bases lying between them. The V gene's germline CDR1 is GTSNPN and CDR2 SVGIG (reference sequence). This CDR3 has 13 residues. In nucleotides, the CDR3 is TGTGCCGGAGGCAGGGATCTTCGCTCCGAGCAGTACTTC. Its translation: CAGGRDLRSEQYF.

This chain links TRBV9 with TRBJ2-5; D could derive from TRBD1 or TRBD2 (5 bases each). Germline V gene data show CDR1 as SGDLS and CDR2 as YYNGEE. This CDR3 is built from 15 residues. The germline V and J ends were trimmed by 5 bases and 5 bases, with 19 bases remaining between them. DNA for the CDR3: TGTGCCAGCAGGGCGACCGGGACCGACCTGGAGACCCAGTACTTC. It is translated as CASRATGTDLETQYF. The full variable domain, rest sourced from reference TRBV9 and TRBJ2-5, is DSGVTQTPKHLITATGQRVTLRCSPRSGDLSVYWYQQSLDQGLQFLIQYYNGEERAKGNILERFSAQQFPDLHSELNLSSLELGDSALYFCASRATGTDLETQYFGPGTRLLVL.

The chain combines TRBV29-1 with TRBJ1-2, with a tentative D call TRBD1 (5 bases). The ends were cut back, 5 bases at V and 6 bases at J, with 16 bases in the middle. The CDR3 length is 13 residues. Germline CDR1 and CDR2: SQVTM and ANQGSEA. CDR3 sequence (DNA): TGCAGCGTTTGGGAGGGGCGAGAAAATGGCTACACCTTC. Its translation is CSVWEGRENGYTF.